These 29 T cell receptor beta chains were sequenced from one sample in a study of cytomegalovirus exposure and HLA in healthy donors. The PCR used 60 Vbeta and 13 Jbeta primers. The table came from immunoSEQ multiplex PCR; TCRdb's copy has only in-frame clones and leaves some out. Of 150,000 to 200,000 clones detected, 84% appear once; the ten largest clones hold around 4.9%. The material sequenced was PBMCs. These TCRs come from a girl under 18 in good health and CMV-seropositive.

This sequence joins TRBV14 and TRBJ1-1; TRBD1 is a possible D gene (6 bases). Germline lookup yields CDR1 SGHDN and CDR2 FVKESK. The CDR3 runs 14 residues. The V end was cut by 3 bases, the J end by 5 bases, with 13 bases between. CDR3 sequence reads: CASSQGALGTEAFF. In DNA form, the CDR3 reads TGTGCCAGCAGCCAGGGGGCCTTGGGGACTGAAGCTTTCTTT.

The chain couples TRBV6-4 to TRBJ1-1, with unresolved D. The germline V gene has CDR1 MRHNA and CDR2 SNTAGT. The CDR3 consists of 13 residues. The V and J ends lost 4 bases and 2 bases respectively, with 8 bases between them. The CDR3 sequence: CASSATANTEAFF. The CDR3 coding sequence is TGTGCCAGCAGTGCAACAGCAAACACTGAAGCTTTCTTT.

This clone was found once. The rearrangement uses TRBV27 and TRBJ1-2; D might be TRBD1 (5 bases). Germline CDR1 MNHEY, CDR2 SMNVEV (reference sequence). CDR3 length: 16 residues. Trimming pared 1 base from V and 4 bases from J, leaving 16 bases between. CDR3 loop: CASSLYGGPQVYGYTF. DNA for the CDR3: TGTGCCAGCAGTTTATACGGGGGTCCTCAGGTCTATGGCTACACCTTC.

CDR3 nucleotide sequence: TGTGCCAGCAGTGATGGGAGCGGGGGGGCAGGAGATACGCAGTATTTT. Protein product: CASSDGSGGAGDTQYF. V is TRBV6-4 and J is TRBJ2-3, with 10 nucleotides matching TRBD2. J was trimmed by 5 bases and V by 3 bases; bases with no gene match: 8. CDR3 size: 16 residues. Germline values: CDR1 MRHNA, CDR2 SNTAGT.

The chain links TRBV4-1 to TRBJ2-7, with 9 bases matching TRBD1. CDR3 length equals 15 residues. V gave up 5 bases and J gave up 1 base; unmatched junction bases: 6. Germline V lookup: CDR1 MGHRA, CDR2 YSYEKL. The CDR3 reads CASSTTGQGSYEQYF. CDR3 coding DNA: TGCGCCAGCAGCACTACGGGACAGGGATCCTACGAGCAGTACTTC.

The DNA for the CDR3 is TGCAGCGTTGAATGGCCTAGCGGGCCCGCAGATACGCAGTATTTT. Protein: CSVEWPSGPADTQYF. J is TRBJ2-3 and V is TRBV29-1, with 8 bases that match TRBD2. Germline lookup yields CDR1 SQVTM and CDR2 ANQGSEA. V shed 2 bases, J shed 4 bases, and the junction held 8 bases outside the gene matches. The length of the CDR3 is 15 residues.

The rearrangement joins TRBV7-2 to TRBJ1-2, with D tentatively TRBD1 (6 bases). This CDR3 has 15 residues. Deletions cut 4 bases from V and 5 bases from J, with 17 bases between. Germline V gives CDR1 SGHTA, CDR2 FQGNSA. CDR3 sequence reads: CASSSSGTLLYGYTF. CDR3 DNA: TGTGCCAGCAGCTCATCCGGGACACTCCTTTATGGCTACACCTTC.

The chain employs TRBV27 and TRBJ1-5; TRBD1 matches 8 bases. Germline values: CDR1 MNHEY, CDR2 SMNVEV (reference sequence). The CDR3 runs to 15 residues. Losses at the gene ends were 5 bases for V and 5 bases for J; bases not matched to a gene: 8. The CDR3 here is CASSGRGRPDQPQHF. For the CDR3, the DNA is TGTGCCAGCAGTGGCAGGGGGCGCCCAGATCAGCCCCAGCATTTT.

This clone was seen only once. This chain links TRBV5-1 with TRBJ1-4, with D unresolved. Between the trimmed V and J ends, which lost 2 bases and 2 bases, there was a span of 7 bases. The length of the CDR3 is 14 residues. Germline loops: CDR1 SGHRS, CDR2 YFSETQ. CDR3 sequence reads: CASSFTSTNEKLFF. The CDR3 DNA reads TGCGCCAGCAGCTTTACCAGTACTAATGAAAAACTGTTTTTT. Combining the CDR3 with reference TRBV5-1 and TRBJ1-4 gives the whole variable domain KAGVTQTPRYLIKTRGQQVTLSCSPISGHRSVSWYQQTPGQGLQFLFEYFSETQRNKGNFPGRFSGRQFSNSRSEMNVSTLELGDSALYLCASSFTSTNEKLFFGSGTQLSVL.

This clone has just one count. The chain recombines TRBV23-1 with TRBJ1-5; D may be TRBD1 (6 bases). TRBV23-1 is sorted into the ORF group, with uncertain function. The CDR3 contains 16 residues. The V end was cut by 3 bases, the J end by 1 base, with 13 bases between. The CDR3 loop is CASSHSGGRSNQPQHF. As DNA, the CDR3 is TGCGCCAGCAGTCATTCGGGGGGGCGCAGCAATCAGCCCCAGCATTTT.

The chain couples TRBV6-1 to TRBJ2-7, with no clear D. The V gene lost 8 bases and the J gene lost 2 bases, with 19 bases spanning the gap. Germline V gene sequence: CDR1 MNHNS, CDR2 SASEGT. This CDR3 contains 15 residues. For the CDR3, the DNA is TGTGCCAGCGGTCTCGATTGGAGCACCACCTACGAGCAGTACTTC. This gives the protein CASGLDWSTTYEQYF.

This chain connects TRBV2 to TRBJ1-1; D ambiguous. Trimming pared 10 bases from V and 1 base from J, leaving 16 bases between. CDR1 and CDR2 from the germline V gene are SNHLY and FYNNEI. The CDR3 length is 14 residues. The DNA for the CDR3 is TGTGCCACTCGTGGTTCAGGTCAGAACACTGAAGCTTTCTTT. Translation gives CATRGSGQNTEAFF.

This sequence joins TRBV7-6 and TRBJ2-5, with 8 nucleotides matching TRBD2. The junction had 7 bases not matched to a gene; V was cut back by 6 bases and J by 4 bases. Germline V gene sequence: CDR1 SGHVS, CDR2 FNYEAQ. The CDR3 is made up of 14 amino acids. CDR3 in amino acids: CASRNPLAGETQYF. Written as DNA, the CDR3 is TGTGCCAGCAGAAACCCTCTAGCGGGAGAGACCCAGTACTTC.

This clone appeared a few times. CDR3 in DNA: TGTGCCAGCAGCTTAGGGGCAGGGAGCAATCAGCCCCAGCATTTT. It is translated as CASSLGAGSNQPQHF. The rearrangement uses TRBV7-6 and TRBJ1-5; weak D call: TRBD1 (5 bases). Germline V CDR1 and CDR2: SGHVS, FNYEAQ. V was cut by 1 base and J by 1 base, with 8 bases left in between. This CDR3 is built from 15 residues.

The chain couples TRBV10-1 to TRBJ1-6; TRBD1 matches at 8 bases. Looked up from germline, CDR1 is WNHNN and CDR2 is SYGVQD (reference sequence). Unmatched junction bases numbered 13, after V lost 4 bases and J lost 11 bases. This CDR3 contains 16 residues. CDR3 sequence: CASSGRDRFLSAPLHF. DNA of the CDR3: TGCGCCAGCAGTGGTCGGGACAGGTTCCTCTCGGCACCCCTCCACTTT.

The chain is built from TRBV7-6 and TRBJ1-3; D may be TRBD1 (5 bases). The CDR3 spans 16 residues. Germline CDR1 and CDR2: SGHVS and FNYEAQ. V gave up 5 bases and J gave up 0 bases, with 14 bases separating them. CDR3 residues: CASSLGGGASGNTIYF. In DNA form, the CDR3 reads TGTGCCAGCAGCCTGGGCGGCGGGGCCTCTGGAAACACCATATATTTT.

The rearrangement links TRBV7-8 to TRBJ1-1; D ambiguous. Germline CDR1 and CDR2: SGHVS and FQNEAQ. CDR3 length: 14 amino acids. Trimming stripped 1 base from V and 3 bases from J, with 9 bases between. The CDR3 here is CASSLVPGDTEAFF. The CDR3 nucleotides read TGTGCCAGCAGCTTAGTGCCCGGGGACACTGAAGCTTTCTTT.

The chain employs TRBV4-1 and TRBJ1-4; a possible D gene is TRBD1 (5 bases). This CDR3 region has 15 residues. V lost 1 base and J 5 bases, leaving 11 bases between the germline ends. Per germline, CDR1 MGHRA and CDR2 YSYEKL. The CDR3 region is CASSQVGAGNEKLFF. CDR3 sequence (DNA): TGCGCCAGCAGCCAAGTCGGGGCGGGGAATGAAAAACTGTTTTTT.

This rearrangement joins TRBV6-6 to TRBJ2-7; 10 bases fit TRBD1. The CDR3 sequence is 13 residues long. In germline, CDR1 is MNHNY, CDR2 SVGAGI (reference sequence). V shed 6 bases, J shed 3 bases, and the junction held 2 bases outside the gene matches. The CDR3 here is CASSWTGGYEQYF. DNA for the CDR3: TGTGCCAGCAGCTGGACAGGGGGCTACGAGCAGTACTTC.

The chain has TRBV18 and TRBJ1-2, with 10 positions matching TRBD1. CDR3 size: 16 residues. Germline CDR1 KGHSH, CDR2 LQKENI. With V trimmed by 5 bases and J by 4 bases, 10 bases remained unmatched. This chain's CDR3 is CASSSSWGTGAYGYTF. In DNA, the CDR3 is TGTGCCAGCTCATCGTCGTGGGGGACAGGGGCCTATGGCTACACCTTC.

The chain has TRBV2 and TRBJ1-4, with D hard to call. The V and J ends lost 4 bases and 0 bases respectively, with 15 bases between them. This CDR3 comprises 17 residues. Looked up from germline, CDR1 is SNHLY and CDR2 is FYNNEI. The CDR3 region has the DNA TGTGCCAGCAGTGGTTGGCGATCCACAGCAACTAATGAAAAACTGTTTTTT. This gives the protein CASSGWRSTATNEKLFF.

The chain couples TRBV28 to TRBJ2-7; 7 positions agree with TRBD1. Trimming cost V 9 bases and J 0 bases; bases outside gene matches: 11. Germline CDR1 and CDR2: MDHEN and SYDVKM. CDR3 length equals 15 residues. The CDR3 is CASGPGGLGSYEQYF. CDR3 coding DNA: TGTGCCAGTGGCCCAGGGGGTTTGGGCTCCTACGAGCAGTACTTC.

The CDR3 sequence: CASSPGIGEKYGYTF. The CDR3, as DNA: TGTGCCAGCAGCCCCGGGATCGGGGAGAAATATGGCTACACCTTC. The genes are TRBV7-8 and TRBJ1-2; D remains unclear. CDR3 length: 15 residues. V lost 5 bases, J lost 5 bases, and 18 bases lay in between. The germline gives CDR1 SGHVS, CDR2 FQNEAQ.

The chain employs TRBV2 and TRBJ2-1; a weak D match, TRBD2 (6 bases). V was clipped by 1 base and J by 3 bases, with 22 bases between them. The CDR3 has 19 amino acids. CDR1 is SNHLY, CDR2 FYNNEI, per germline. Written as DNA, the CDR3 is TGTGCCAGCAGTGAAGAGTTCGGACTATTAGCCAGGTACTACAATGAGCAGTTCTTC. Translated: CASSEEFGLLARYYNEQFF.

The chain couples TRBV7-9 to TRBJ1-4, with D uncertain. V was clipped by 5 bases and J by 3 bases, with 13 bases between them. The CDR3 covers 15 residues. Germline assignment: CDR1 SEHNR and CDR2 FQNEAQ (reference sequence). The CDR3 DNA reads as TGTGCCAGCAGCCCAGGTTGGGAGTCTAATGAAAAACTGTTTTTT. Translated: CASSPGWESNEKLFF.

The V gene is TRBV4-1, the J gene TRBJ2-1; D is possibly TRBD1 (7 bases). The CDR3 runs 15 residues. Trimming took 3 bases from V and 8 from J, leaving 17 bases between them. Germline values: CDR1 MGHRA, CDR2 YSYEKL. The CDR3 DNA reads as TGCGCCAGCAGCCAGGCAGGGGGGTCGTACGATGAGCAGTTCTTC. It specifies CASSQAGGSYDEQFF.

The genes are TRBV7-3 and TRBJ2-5; D is possibly TRBD2 (6 bases). Germline CDR1 reads SGHTA; CDR2 reads FQGTGA. CDR3 size: 13 residues. Trimming took off 5 bases at V and 7 bases at J, with 14 bases between the two ends. The CDR3 sequence: CASSPNLGGTQYF. In nucleotides, the CDR3 is TGTGCCAGCAGCCCAAACCTGGGGGGGACCCAGTACTTC.

This clone was counted between two and nine times. The V call is TRBV6-5, the J call TRBJ2-4, with 9 bases lining up with TRBD2. With V trimmed by 5 bases and J by 0 bases, 2 bases remained unmatched. CDR3 size: 15 residues. In germline, CDR1 is MNHEY, CDR2 SVGAGI. Here the CDR3 reads CASSRSGGAKNIQYF. The CDR3 DNA reads TGTGCCAGCAGTCGTAGCGGGGGAGCCAAAAACATTCAGTACTTC.

The chain couples TRBV4-1 to TRBJ1-2; tentatively, D is TRBD1 (6 bases). The length of the CDR3 is 18 residues. Trimming shortened V by 4 bases and J by 8 bases, and 29 bases separated the two germline ends. CDR1 is MGHRA and CDR2 is YSYEKL in the germline V gene. CDR3 nucleotides: TGCGCCAGCAGCCTCGGAGGCCGTGGCAGGACAGCAGATGGGGGCTACACCTTC. Amino acid sequence: CASSLGGRGRTADGGYTF.